This T cell receptor beta chain came from a study of T cell clusters in autoimmune cytopenias. Overall study context: TRB sequencing had a median 51,575 reads and about 2,400 distinct clonotypes per sample.

One tube held mixed TRB-A and TRB-B primer pools for touch-down PCR. One entry per CDR3 protein, without DNA, is what TCRdb gives after re-calling the multiplex PCR reads. This repertoire includes some 5,100 distinct CDR3 sequences. The CDR3 sequence is 15 residues long. Germline V gives CDR1 SGHDT, CDR2 YYEEEE. Approximately 40,000 genome equivalents of blood DNA were amplified for TRB. These data were also reused for a study on T cell repertoires in aging, cancer and after chemotherapy. In that study: Over several months to years, re-sampled healthy donor repertoires clearly shared clones. Age-matched healthy donors had significantly more diverse, less clonal blood TCR repertoires than untreated cancer patients. Healthy donors lost TCR diversity with age mainly through richness, cancer patients through richness and evenness.

Material for sequencing was peripheral blood. The V and J genes are TRBV5-6 and TRBJ2-7; TCRdb indicates TRBD1, and absent DNA this call remains unverified. This TCR was sampled from a human donor in good health. The CDR3 is CASSSLRQGLYEQYF.